The sequence of this T cell receptor beta chain was determined in a study of regulatory T cells in long-lasting Graves disease. There are many counts of this clonotype. With iRepertoire HTBI primers and Arm-PCR of CDR3 regions, TCR beta libraries were built. MiXCR was run by TCRdb on the multiplex PCR reads, yielding one entry per CDR3 protein. The top ten hold about 25% of the sample, which has roughly 420,000 distinct CDR3 sequences, 16% seen once. The CDR3 is made up of 15 amino acids. V was cut by 1 base and J by 8 bases, with 18 bases left in between. The germline CDR1 and CDR2 sequences are DFQATT and SNEGSKA (reference sequence). Time point given: newly diagnosed GD, antithyroid drugs for less than 3 months. The TCR library was prepared using RNA isolated from PBMCs. The data also belong to a second study, concerning T cells in Graves' hyperthyroidism and ophthalmopathy.

This TCR was recovered from a woman aged 18-35 years with Graves disease. This material consisted of peripheral blood mononuclear cells (PBMCs), taken at new diagnosis, from a patient treated with antithyroid drugs. The genes are TRBV20-1 and TRBJ2-1, with a weak D call TRBD2 (5 bases). The CDR3 sequence: CSARVPEAILDEQFF. The CDR3 bases are TGCAGTGCTAGAGTGCCGGAGGCCATCCTAGATGAGCAGTTCTTC.